The rows below give T cell receptor beta chains drawn from one sample of a study of blood T cells in healthy people across ages. TCRdb ran MiXCR on the 5' RACE reads and lists one entry per CDR3 protein. The table has around 1.5 million distinct CDR3 sequences, approximately 40% seen once. Specimen: blood. The receptors were sampled from a woman younger than 30 in good health. The CDR3 runs from the conserved cysteine through the conserved F or W. A D gene is named only where the DNA matches it firmly. A clone size is listed for some rows: how often the clone was seen (once, few, many), or a class if it is expanded.

>NA|TRBV9|NA|TRBJ2-7
TGTGCCAGCAGCGTAGGGGAGACTAACTCCTACGAGCAGTACTTC
CASSVGETNSYEQYF
>NA|TRBV20-1|once|TRBJ1-5
TGCGGTGCTAGGGCCCTGTCGGGGCCGAATAGCAATCAGCCCCAGCATTTT
CGARALSGPNSNQPQHF
>NA|TRBV10-3|NA|TRBJ2-1
TGTGCCATCACCAACGACAGGACCTACAATGAGCAGTTCTTC
CAITNDRTYNEQFF
>NA|TRBV27|once|TRBJ2-5
TGTGCCAGCAGTTTAACTGGGCGGGGCCCAACGGAGACCCAGTACTTC
CASSLTGRGPTETQYF
>TRBD1|TRBV29-1|few|TRBJ1-4
TGCAGCGTAAGGACAGGGGGCGTAGCTAATGAAAAACTGTTTTTT
CSVRTGGVANEKLFF
>NA|TRBV10-3|NA|TRBJ2-7
TGTGCCATCGGGGACCCTTCCTACGAGCAGTACTTC
CAIGDPSYEQYF
>NA|TRBV4-2|few|TRBJ2-1
TGTGCCAGCAGCCAGCTGTGGGCTAGTATCAATGAGCAGTTCTTC
CASSQLWASINEQFF
>NA|TRBV5-6|NA|TRBJ2-5
TGTGCCAGCAGCTTGTTTCCTGTGGTGACCCAGTACTTC
CASSLFPVVTQYF
>TRBD2|TRBV5-1|NA|TRBJ2-1
TGCGCCAGCACTAGCGGGGAATACAATGAGCAGTTCTTC
CASTSGEYNEQFF
>TRBD2|TRBV3-1|few|TRBJ2-4
TGTGCCAGCAGCCAACCGGCGGGGGGTGTTCAGTACTTC
CASSQPAGGVQYF
>TRBD2|TRBV3-1|once|TRBJ2-4
TGTGCCAGCAACCAAGAGAGGGGACTAGCGGGACTAGCCAAAAACATTCAGTACTTC
CASNQERGLAGLAKNIQYF
>NA|TRBV20-1|few|TRBJ1-1
TGCAGTGCTAGAAACAGCTTGAACACTGAAGCTTTCTTT
CSARNSLNTEAFF
>NA|TRBV7-9|NA|TRBJ2-7
TGTGCCAGCAGCTCCCTGGGTCTCGGCTCCTACGAGCAGTACTTC
CASSSLGLGSYEQYF
>NA|TRBV12-3/TRBV12-4|NA|TRBJ1-2
TGTGCCAGCCGCGAACCTGAGGGGAGTGAGCATGGCTACACCTTC
CASREPEGSEHGYTF
>NA|TRBV2|NA|TRBJ2-1
TGTGCCAGCAGACCCCGGGACTCGAACAATGAGCAGTTCTTC
CASRPRDSNNEQFF
>TRBD1|TRBV30|NA|TRBJ2-5
TGTGCCTGGAGTACATCGGGGACAGCGTACCAAGAGACCCGGTACTTC
CAWSTSGTAYQETRYF
>NA|TRBV4-2|few|TRBJ1-1
TGTGCCAGCAGCCAAGGGGACACCCCTTCCGAAGCTTTCTTT
CASSQGDTPSEAFF
>NA|TRBV6-2/TRBV6-3|NA|TRBJ2-2
TGTGCCAGCAGTTACTGGGGGATGAACACCGGGGAGCTGTTTTTT
CASSYWGMNTGELFF
>NA|TRBV5-5|NA|TRBJ2-1
TGTGCCAGCATTCTAGCGATAGGGTCCTACAATGAGCAGTTCTTC
CASILAIGSYNEQFF
>NA|TRBV3-1|NA|TRBJ1-2
TGTGCCAGCAGCCCCTCCCCGGTAGAAGGCTACACCTTC
CASSPSPVEGYTF
>TRBD2|TRBV20-1|NA|TRBJ2-1
TGCAGTGCTAGGACTAGCGGGGGCGGAAATGAGCAGTTCTTC
CSARTSGGGNEQFF
>TRBD1|TRBV2|few|TRBJ2-7
TGTGCCAGCAGGGCCAGGACAGGGAGCTCCTACGAGCAGTACTTC
CASRARTGSSYEQYF
>NA|TRBV10-3|few|TRBJ1-4
TGTGCCATCAACTCTGCTAAGTTTGAAAAACTGTTTTTT
CAINSAKFEKLFF
>TRBD1|TRBV4-1|NA|TRBJ1-2
TGCGCCAGCAGCCCCGGACAGGAACGGAGCTATGGCTACACCTTC
CASSPGQERSYGYTF
>TRBD1|TRBV7-6|NA|TRBJ2-2
TGTGCCAGCAGCTTAGCTGGGGGACAGGGCCCATGGAACACCGGGGAGCTGTTTTTT
CASSLAGGQGPWNTGELFF
>TRBD1|TRBV7-9|few|TRBJ1-4
TGTGCCAGCAGCTTAATACAGGGGTTCGCTAATGAAAAACTGTTTTTT
CASSLIQGFANEKLFF
>NA|TRBV6-1|NA|TRBJ1-6
TGTGCCGGGGGACAATGGGAGAATTCACCCCTCCACTTT
CAGGQWENSPLHF
>TRBD1|TRBV6-5|NA|TRBJ2-5
TGTGCCAGCAGTTCCCCCGGGACAGGGGTAGAGACCCAGTACTTC
CASSSPGTGVETQYF
>NA|TRBV14|few|TRBJ2-7
TGTGCCAGCAGCCGTTACCAACAGGGCTACGAGCAGTACTTC
CASSRYQQGYEQYF
>NA|TRBV27|NA|TRBJ2-1
TGTGCCAGCAGTTTAACGGCCGGGTTGGGCAATGAGCAGTTCTTC
CASSLTAGLGNEQFF
>TRBD2|TRBV7-2|NA|TRBJ2-7
TGTGCCAGCAGCTCAGTGGGACTAGAGGCCTACTACGAGCAGTACTTC
CASSSVGLEAYYEQYF
>TRBD1|TRBV7-2|few|TRBJ1-2
TGTGCCAGCAGCTCTGTACGGACAGGGCACTATGGCTACACCTTC
CASSSVRTGHYGYTF
>TRBD1|TRBV11-2|few|TRBJ2-7
TGTGCCAGCAGCTCCCGAGACAGGGGGAGCTCCTACGAGCAGTACTTC
CASSSRDRGSSYEQYF
>TRBD2|TRBV7-2|few|TRBJ2-5
TGTGCCAGCAGCCCCTTAGCGGGGGGGCAAAAGACCCAGTACTTC
CASSPLAGGQKTQYF
>NA|TRBV20-1|few|TRBJ1-1
TGCAGTGCTAGTGGGGGGATGGAAGCTTTCTTT
CSASGGMEAFF
>NA|TRBV7-9|few|TRBJ1-5
TGTGCCAGCAGCTCAGGGATTCAGCCCCAGCATTTT
CASSSGIQPQHF
>TRBD2|TRBV20-1|NA|TRBJ2-7
TGCAGTGCTAGAGATTCCCGCGGGGGGATGGATGAGCAGTACTTC
CSARDSRGGMDEQYF
>TRBD2|TRBV9|NA|TRBJ2-7
TGTGCCAGCAGCGTATCCCTCCTAGCGGGAGTCCCCAATGAGCAGTACTTC
CASSVSLLAGVPNEQYF
>NA|TRBV7-3|few|TRBJ2-2
TGTGCCAGCAGCTTAACATCGGGGTCGAACACCGGGGAGCTGTTTTTT
CASSLTSGSNTGELFF
>NA|TRBV20-1|few|TRBJ2-7
TGCAGTGCTACCCGGGACTACGAGCAGTACTTC
CSATRDYEQYF
>TRBD1|TRBV2|few|TRBJ1-5
TGTGCCAGCAGAGACAGGGGCAATCAGCCCCAGCATTTT
CASRDRGNQPQHF
>NA|TRBV28|NA|TRBJ2-7
TGTACCAGCAGCCCAATCGGGGCAGGGGAGCACGAGCAGTACTTC
CTSSPIGAGEHEQYF
>NA|TRBV25-1|few|TRBJ2-1
TGTGCCAGCAGTGGGGGGAACAGGGAATTGGAGCGGGGCTCCTACAATGAGCAGTTCTTC
CASSGGNRELERGSYNEQFF
>NA|TRBV7-3|NA|TRBJ2-6
TGTGCCTGCAGCTTAATAGGGGAGGTCCCTGGGGCCAACGTCCTGACTTTC
CACSLIGEVPGANVLTF
>TRBD1|TRBV3-1|NA|TRBJ2-7
TGTGCCAGCACATTACAGGGGGTTTCCTACAATGAGCAGTACTTC
CASTLQGVSYNEQYF
>NA|TRBV4-1|NA|TRBJ1-2
TGCGCCAGCAGCCAAGATGCTAACGGAGTCTATGGCTACACCTTC
CASSQDANGVYGYTF
>NA|TRBV6-5|NA|TRBJ2-1
TGTGCCAGCAGTTACTCGCCGAGCTCCTACAATGAGCAGTTCTTC
CASSYSPSSYNEQFF
>TRBD2|TRBV7-2|few|TRBJ2-1
TGTGCCAGCAGCTTAGAGATCGCGGGAGGAGGTTTAAATGAGCAGTTCTTC
CASSLEIAGGGLNEQFF
>NA|TRBV20-1|NA|TRBJ1-2
TGCAGTGCTACCCAAGGGGGTGCCCCTTATTATGGCTACACCTTC
CSATQGGAPYYGYTF
>NA|TRBV6-5|few|TRBJ1-2
TGTGCCAGCAGTTACTCAGACGGGACGGACTATGGCTACACCTTC
CASSYSDGTDYGYTF
>NA|TRBV5-1|NA|TRBJ1-1
TGCGCCAGCAGCTTGTTCCCAGGGAGGGAATCTGAAGCTTTCTTT
CASSLFPGRESEAFF
>NA|TRBV6-5|NA|TRBJ1-2
TGTGCCAGTAGTCCGCCTGGTGCAGGAAACTATGGCTACACCTTC
CASSPPGAGNYGYTF
>TRBD2|TRBV4-2|NA|TRBJ2-3
TGTGCCAGCAGCCAAGATTCGGGGGGTGGGGGCACAGATACGCAGTATTTT
CASSQDSGGGGTDTQYF
>TRBD2|TRBV4-1|NA|TRBJ2-7
TGCGCCAGCAGCCCGGGGGGGCTCTACTACGAGCAGTACTTC
CASSPGGLYYEQYF
>TRBD2|TRBV5-1|NA|TRBJ2-3
TGCGCCAGCAGGTTAGCGGGGATCACAGATACGCAGTATTTT
CASRLAGITDTQYF